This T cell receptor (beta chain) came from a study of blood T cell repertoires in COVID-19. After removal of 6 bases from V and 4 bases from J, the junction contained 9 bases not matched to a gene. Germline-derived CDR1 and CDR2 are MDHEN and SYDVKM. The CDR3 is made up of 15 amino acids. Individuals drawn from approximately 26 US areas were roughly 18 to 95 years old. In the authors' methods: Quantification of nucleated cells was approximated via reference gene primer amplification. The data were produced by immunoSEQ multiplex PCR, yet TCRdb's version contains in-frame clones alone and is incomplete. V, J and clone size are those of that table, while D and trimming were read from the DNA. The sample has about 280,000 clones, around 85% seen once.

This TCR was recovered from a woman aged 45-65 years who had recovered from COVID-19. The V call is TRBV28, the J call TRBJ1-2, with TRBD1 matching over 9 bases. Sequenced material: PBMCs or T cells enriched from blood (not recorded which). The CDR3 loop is CASRNRDRGGYGYTF. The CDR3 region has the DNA TGTGCCAGCAGAAACAGAGACAGGGGGGGCTATGGCTACACCTTC.